This record concerns one TCR beta chain sequence. A much larger clone sits a single nucleotide away, making a read error possible. The conserved phenylalanine or tryptophan normally closing the CDR3 is absent here, so this likely arose from a read error. The CDR3 runs to 15 residues. Germline CDR1 and CDR2: MGHRA and YSYEKL. Trimming pared 0 bases from V and 7 bases from J, leaving 13 bases between. This sample is drawn from a study of molecular identifiers for immune sequencing clone quantification. TCRdb reprocessed the PCR reads via MiXCR and lists one record per CDR3 protein. The repertoire holds 490,000 or so distinct CDR3 sequences, about 21% seen once, with more than 0.8% in the top ten.

The receptor comes from a human donor in good health. Some libraries in this study had Jurkat cell RNA spiked in. The rearrangement links TRBV4-1 to TRBJ2-1; D not resolved. Sequencing was carried out using naive CD8+ T cells from blood, with Jurkat cell RNA spiked in. Noted subset: FACS-sorted CD8+CD4-CCR7+CD45RA+ naive T cells. The CDR3 is CASSQDNPTENEQFS. DNA of the CDR3: TGCGCCAGCAGCCAAGATAACCCCACTGAGAATGAGCAGTTCTCC.